The 2 T cell receptor beta chains listed next were all sequenced from one sample in a study of radiotherapy plus CTLA-4 blockade in lung cancer. TCRdb's copy holds only in-frame clones and misses some; the assay was immunoSEQ multiplex PCR. The table has 40,000 or so clones, about 77% seen once. The sample here was peripheral blood, taken from a patient treated with radiotherapy plus ipilimumab. These receptor sequences come from a human donor with non-small cell lung cancer who had stable disease on radiotherapy plus ipilimumab.

This clone was counted only a few times. The V gene is TRBV7-8, the J gene TRBJ1-2, with 9 bases matching TRBD1. Germline lookup yields CDR1 SGHVS and CDR2 FQNEAQ. The CDR3 contains 14 residues. Trimming cost V 6 bases and J 4 bases; bases outside gene matches: 6. This CDR3 reads CASRGGTGPYGYTF. CDR3 DNA sequence: TGTGCCAGCAGGGGCGGGACAGGGCCCTATGGCTACACCTTC.

The gene calls are TRBV11-2 and TRBJ1-6; D not resolved. Per the germline V gene, CDR1 is SGHAT and CDR2 is FQNNGV. The V end was cut by 7 bases, the J end by 0 bases, with 19 bases between. The CDR3 totals 18 residues. The DNA of the CDR3 is TGTGCCAGCACCTCGGTGGTGCAGGCGAGCTCCTATAATTCACCCCTCCACTTT. It codes for CASTSVVQASSYNSPLHF.